These 5 T cell receptor beta chains were sequenced from one sample in a study of neurological immune-mediated disorders. Each CDR3 protein is one row after TCRdb ran MiXCR on the 5' RACE reads. Among about 70,000 distinct CDR3 sequences listed, around 3% were seen once. The sequenced sample was PBMCs. The receptors here all came from a woman in her 50s with multiple sclerosis.

This clonotype was recorded at least ten times. This sequence joins TRBV12-3 or TRBV12-4 and TRBJ2-3; unclear D gene. Trimming stripped 1 base from V and 2 bases from J, with 13 bases between. The CDR3 totals 16 residues. CDR3 region: CASSLGALPPTDTQYF. In nucleotides, the CDR3 is TGTGCCAGCAGTTTAGGGGCCTTACCCCCCACAGATACGCAGTATTTT.

This clonotype was seen many times. V gene TRBV6-5 combines with J gene TRBJ1-1; TRBD1 is a possible D gene (5 bases). The CDR3 extends over 14 amino acids. With 5 bases removed from V and 4 bases from J, the gap between germline ends came to 14 bases. CDR1 and CDR2 from the germline V gene are MNHEY and SVGAGI. The CDR3 nucleotides are TGTGCCAGCAGTCCCCCCGGGGGTATCACTGAAGCTTTCTTT. Translated, it gives CASSPPGGITEAFF.

This clonotype was counted at least ten times. V and J are TRBV7-8 and TRBJ2-5; D is perhaps TRBD1 or TRBD2 (5 bases each). The V end lost 5 bases, the J end lost 2 bases, and 12 bases lay between the germline ends. The CDR3 sequence is 14 residues long. CDR1 is SGHVS, CDR2 FQNEAQ, per germline. Here the CDR3 DNA reads TGTGCCAGCAGCCGGGGACGTACACAAGAGACCCAGTACTTC. This gives the protein CASSRGRTQETQYF. The full variable domain, rest sourced from reference TRBV7-8 and TRBJ2-5, is GAGVSQSPRYKVAKRGQDVALRCDPISGHVSLFWYQQALGQGPEFLTYFQNEAQLDKSGLPSDRFFAERPEGSVSTLKIQRTQQEDSAVYLCASSRGRTQETQYFGPGTRLLVL.

In its sample, this clonotype was seen many times. The J gene is TRBJ2-5, the V gene TRBV28, with unresolved D. V lost 6 bases and J 3 bases, leaving 17 bases between the germline ends. Germline assignment: CDR1 MDHEN and CDR2 SYDVKM. The CDR3 has 15 residues. CDR3 DNA: TGTGCCAGCAGACCCCCATGGCGTGTTAAAGAGACCCAGTACTTC. Residues: CASRPPWRVKETQYF.

Many counts were recorded for this clonotype. This sequence joins TRBV6-1 and TRBJ1-5; perhaps TRBD1 as D (6 bases). The CDR3 is 14 residues long. CDR1 and CDR2 (germline): MNHNS, SASEGT. V shed 3 bases and J shed 7 bases, with 13 bases lying between them. In DNA form, the CDR3 reads TGTGCCAGCAGTGAGGGGACATACGGGCAGCCCCAGCATTTT. This sequence encodes CASSEGTYGQPQHF.